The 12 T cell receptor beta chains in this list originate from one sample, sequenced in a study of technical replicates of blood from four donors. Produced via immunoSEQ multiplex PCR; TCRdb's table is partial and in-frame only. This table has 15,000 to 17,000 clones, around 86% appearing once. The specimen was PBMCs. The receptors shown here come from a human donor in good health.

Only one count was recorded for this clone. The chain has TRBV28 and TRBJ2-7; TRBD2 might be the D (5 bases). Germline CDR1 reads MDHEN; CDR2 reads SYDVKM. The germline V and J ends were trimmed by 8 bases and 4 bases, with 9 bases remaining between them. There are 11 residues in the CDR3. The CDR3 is CASEGQYEQYF. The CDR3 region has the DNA TGTGCCAGCGAGGGTCAATACGAGCAGTACTTC.

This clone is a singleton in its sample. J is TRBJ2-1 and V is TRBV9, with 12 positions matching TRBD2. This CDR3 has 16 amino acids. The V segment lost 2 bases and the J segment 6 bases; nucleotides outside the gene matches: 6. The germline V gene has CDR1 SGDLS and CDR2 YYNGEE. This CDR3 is CASSVRSSGRGNEQFF. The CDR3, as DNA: TGTGCCAGCAGCGTGAGGTCTAGCGGGAGGGGCAATGAGCAGTTCTTC.

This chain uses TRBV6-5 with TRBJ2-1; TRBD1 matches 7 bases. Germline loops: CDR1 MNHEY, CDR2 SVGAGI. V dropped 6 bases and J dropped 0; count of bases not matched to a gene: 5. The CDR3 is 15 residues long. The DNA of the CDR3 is TGTGCCAGCAGACTGACAGGGAGCTCCTACAATGAGCAGTTCTTC. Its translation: CASRLTGSSYNEQFF.

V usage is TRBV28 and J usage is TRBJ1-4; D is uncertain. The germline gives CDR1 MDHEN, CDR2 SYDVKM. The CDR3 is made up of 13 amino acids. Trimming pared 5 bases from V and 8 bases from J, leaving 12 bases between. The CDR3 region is CASSVGVWEKLFF. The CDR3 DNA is TGTGCCAGCAGTGTCGGGGTTTGGGAAAAACTGTTTTTT.

DNA for the CDR3: TGTGCCAGCAGTGATGGGGCGGGAGCCCCGCACGAGCAGTACTTC. Translated: CASSDGAGAPHEQYF. This sequence joins TRBV6-1 and TRBJ2-7; 7 positions agree with TRBD2. Germline CDR1 is MNHNS and CDR2 is SASEGT. CDR3 length: 15 amino acids. J gave up 5 bases and V 3 bases, and 10 bases lay outside the gene matches.

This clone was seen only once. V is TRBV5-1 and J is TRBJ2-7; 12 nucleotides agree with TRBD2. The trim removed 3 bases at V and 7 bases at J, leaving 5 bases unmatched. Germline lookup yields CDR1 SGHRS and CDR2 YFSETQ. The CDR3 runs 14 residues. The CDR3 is CASSSGLAGLEQYF. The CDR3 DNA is TGCGCCAGCAGCTCGGGACTAGCGGGTTTGGAGCAGTACTTC.

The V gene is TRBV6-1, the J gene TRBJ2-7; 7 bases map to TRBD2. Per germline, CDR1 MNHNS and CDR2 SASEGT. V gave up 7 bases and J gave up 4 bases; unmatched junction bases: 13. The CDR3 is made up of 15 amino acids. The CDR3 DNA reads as TGTGCCAGCACCCCTTTGCGGGAGAGTCGGTACGAGCAGTACTTC. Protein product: CASTPLRESRYEQYF.

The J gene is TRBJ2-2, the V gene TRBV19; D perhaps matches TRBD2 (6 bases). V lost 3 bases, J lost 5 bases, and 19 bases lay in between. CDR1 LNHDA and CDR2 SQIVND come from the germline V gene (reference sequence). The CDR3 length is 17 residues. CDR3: CASSIPTSQRPTGELFF. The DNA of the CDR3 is TGTGCCAGTAGTATTCCGACTAGTCAAAGACCTACCGGGGAGCTGTTTTTT.

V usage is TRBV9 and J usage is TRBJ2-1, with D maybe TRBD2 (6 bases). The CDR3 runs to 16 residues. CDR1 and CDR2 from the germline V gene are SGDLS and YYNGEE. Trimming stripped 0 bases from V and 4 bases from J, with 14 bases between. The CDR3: CASSVVLAGPYNEQFF. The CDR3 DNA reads TGTGCCAGCAGCGTAGTCCTGGCGGGGCCTTACAATGAGCAGTTCTTC.

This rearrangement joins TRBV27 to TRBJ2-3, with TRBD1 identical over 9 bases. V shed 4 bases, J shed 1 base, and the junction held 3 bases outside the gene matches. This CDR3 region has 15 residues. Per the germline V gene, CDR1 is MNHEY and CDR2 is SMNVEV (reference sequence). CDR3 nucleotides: TGTGCCAGCAGTTCACAGGGGGCTGGCACAGATACGCAGTATTTT. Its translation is CASSSQGAGTDTQYF.

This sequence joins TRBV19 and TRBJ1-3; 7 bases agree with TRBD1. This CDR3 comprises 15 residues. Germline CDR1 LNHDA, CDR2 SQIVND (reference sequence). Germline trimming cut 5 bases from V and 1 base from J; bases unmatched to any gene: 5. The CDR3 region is CASSFIQGSGNTIYF. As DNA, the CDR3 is TGTGCCAGTAGTTTCATACAGGGGTCTGGAAACACCATATATTTT.

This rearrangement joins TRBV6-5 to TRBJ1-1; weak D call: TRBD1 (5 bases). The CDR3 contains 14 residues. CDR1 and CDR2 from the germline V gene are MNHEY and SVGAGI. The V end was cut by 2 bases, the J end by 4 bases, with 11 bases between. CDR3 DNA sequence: TGTGCCAGCAGTTACGGGGGGGGAACCACTGAAGCTTTCTTT. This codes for CASSYGGGTTEAFF.